This record covers a single T cell receptor beta chain. Its binding antigen is unknown. No qualities accompany the bases; no much larger clone lies one base away. The sample belongs to a study of radiation and T cells in renal cell carcinoma (TCRdb year 2020). With respect to the entire study: In total, 50 to 60 samples underwent TCR beta sequencing: around 25 tumors plus 27 peripheral blood samples. Across all 53 samples, around 4,000,000 unique CDR3 nucleotide sequences encoding 2,658,974 unique CDR3 amino acid sequences were identified. The last blood draw occurred 4 weeks after radiation, at the same time as nephrectomy.

Summary of the overall study and its limitations: Tracking of blood repertoire dynamics stopped at roughly 29 days after treatment, with no follow-up past that point. An increase in top tumor clonotypes in blood was observed from baseline to 2 weeks post-radiation, followed by contraction by 4 weeks, which was taken to suggest transient expansion of tumor-resident clones. The single-armed trial design could not address effects of radiation dose or scheduling on the TCR repertoire. Because pretreatment tumor biopsies were not available, the study could not determine whether clonotypes were already present within the tumor at baseline.

The germline V end is reduced by 5 bases and the J end by 7 bases; junction bases left unmatched: 5. From a lookup of the germline V gene, CDR1 and CDR2 are SNHLY and FYNNEI. From the cysteine through the phenylalanine, the CDR3 covers 14 amino acids. Left in the record is the CDR3 DNA by itself, 42 bases read in frame from the first base. The time point tag for this specimen amounts to: blood 4 weeks post-SBRT, at nephrectomy. The treatment or condition label corresponds to: 15 Gy SBRT to primary tumor, nephrectomy 4 weeks later. Samples were obtained from a clinical trial, in which 15 Gy stereotactic body radiation therapy was delivered to primary renal cell carcinomas and nephrectomy was performed 4 weeks later. To follow tumor-enriched clonotypes, peripheral blood was collected serially from radiation-treated patients at baseline and again at 2 weeks and 4 weeks after SBRT. Renal cell carcinoma with clear cell pathology was present in all patients. Genomic DNA for TCR sequencing was prepared using the QIAamp DNA Blood Mini Kit (Qiagen). Only samples passing all quality control checks were included in the analyses.

TCR beta libraries were generated from genomic DNA with the immunoSEQ kit, following the manufacturer's recommendations. To prepare the libraries, a first multiplex PCR with proprietary primers was run, followed by a second PCR that added unique barcodes, and a bead cleanup was done after each round. Each sample batch included a kit-provided positive control reaction and a negative control reaction. The final libraries were assessed on an Agilent 4200 TapeStation D1000 ScreenTape, pooled by volume, and quantified by qPCR. Sequencing was performed on an Illumina NextSeq500 with a MidOutput 150-cycle cartridge, and 156 Read1 and 15 Index1 cycles were run with kit custom primers. The pooled library was loaded at approximately 1.1 pM with a roughly 20% PhiX control spike-in. The original pipeline was this. The vendor-processed data were analyzed in R, and a clonotype was defined as all T cells that share the same CDR3 nucleotide sequence. In the clone abundance analyses, frequencies in each sample were normalized to that sample's 10,000 most abundant clones. Before analysis, public T cell clones were removed, and these numbered fewer than six per sample on average. An abundance difference of at least 32-fold between compartments was the criterion for calling clonotypes tumor-enriched or baseline blood-enriched. A beta-binomial differential abundance model was used to identify clonotypes that were expanded or contracted between blood time points. Tumor-blood repertoire similarity was measured with the Baroni-Urbani and Buser coefficient, and group comparisons used two-tailed Wilcoxon tests in R. The table was pulled from immuneACCESS by TCRdb, which kept in-frame rearrangements only. Such tables lose some clones; where checked, under half of the loss comes from unresolved V genes, and the rest has no known cause. V and J calls and clone size are copied from that table; D and trimming were computed from the DNA. In all, the sample holds around 100,000 clones, and roughly 84% of those were seen once. Less than 7.5% of the sample is taken by the ten largest.

Specimen: blood, collected from a patient whose treatment included radiotherapy and nephrectomy. The chain links TRBV2 with TRBJ2-4; 10 of the junction bases match TRBD2. The TCR sequence derives from a man in his 60s with renal cell carcinoma. The nucleotide sequence is given as TGTGCCAGCAGTTCCTCGACTAGCGGGAACATTCAGTACTTC. Protein translation: CASSSSTSGNIQYF.